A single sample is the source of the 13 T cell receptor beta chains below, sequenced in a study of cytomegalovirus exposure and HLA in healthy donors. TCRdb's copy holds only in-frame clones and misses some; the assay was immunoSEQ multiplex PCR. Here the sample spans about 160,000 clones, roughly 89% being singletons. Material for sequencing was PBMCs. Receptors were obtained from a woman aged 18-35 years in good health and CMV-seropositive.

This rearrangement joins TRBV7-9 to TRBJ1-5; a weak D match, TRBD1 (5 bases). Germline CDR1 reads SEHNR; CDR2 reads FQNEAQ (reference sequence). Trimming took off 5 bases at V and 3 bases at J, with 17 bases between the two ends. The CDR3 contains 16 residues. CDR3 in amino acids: CASSRGTPGPNQPQHF. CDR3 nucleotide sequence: TGTGCCAGCAGCCGGGGGACTCCGGGGCCCAATCAGCCCCAGCATTTT. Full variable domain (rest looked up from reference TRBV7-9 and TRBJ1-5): DTGVSQNPRHKITKRGQNVTFRCDPISEHNRLYWYRQTLGQGPEFLTYFQNEAQLEKSRLLSDRFSAERPKGSFSTLEIQRTEQGDSAMYLCASSRGTPGPNQPQHFGDGTRLSIL.

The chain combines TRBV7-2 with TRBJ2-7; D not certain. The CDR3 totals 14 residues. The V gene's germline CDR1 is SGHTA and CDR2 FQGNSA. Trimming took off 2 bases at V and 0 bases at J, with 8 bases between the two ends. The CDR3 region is CASSLISISYEQYF. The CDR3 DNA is TGTGCCAGCAGCTTAATCAGTATCTCCTACGAGCAGTACTTC.

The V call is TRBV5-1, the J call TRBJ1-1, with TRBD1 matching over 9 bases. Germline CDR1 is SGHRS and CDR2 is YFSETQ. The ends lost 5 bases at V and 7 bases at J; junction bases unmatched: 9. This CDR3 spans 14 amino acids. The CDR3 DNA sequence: TGCGCCAGCAGGCCTGGACAGGGGAGGGTTGAAGCTTTCTTT. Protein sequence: CASRPGQGRVEAFF.

CDR3 amino acids: CASSPSPPAGTEAFF. The CDR3 DNA reads TGTGCCAGCAGCCCATCCCCCCCCGCGGGTACTGAAGCTTTCTTT. V is TRBV7-9 and J is TRBJ1-1; D remains unclear. Germline lookup yields CDR1 SEHNR and CDR2 FQNEAQ (reference sequence). The CDR3 sequence is 15 residues long. The germline V and J ends were trimmed by 5 bases and 5 bases, with 18 bases remaining between them.

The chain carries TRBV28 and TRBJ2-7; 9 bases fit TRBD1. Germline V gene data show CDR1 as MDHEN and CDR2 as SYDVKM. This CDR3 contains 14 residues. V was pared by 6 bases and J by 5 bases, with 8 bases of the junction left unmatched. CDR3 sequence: CASSSTGGVHEQYF. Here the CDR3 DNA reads TGTGCCAGCAGCTCGACAGGGGGTGTCCACGAGCAGTACTTC.

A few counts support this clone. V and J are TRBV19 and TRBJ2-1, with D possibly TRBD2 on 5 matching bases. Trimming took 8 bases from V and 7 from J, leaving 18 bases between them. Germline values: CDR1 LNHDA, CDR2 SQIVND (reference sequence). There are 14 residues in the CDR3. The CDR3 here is CASQQLVRTNEQFF. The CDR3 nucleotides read TGTGCCAGTCAACAACTAGTACGTACGAATGAGCAGTTCTTC.

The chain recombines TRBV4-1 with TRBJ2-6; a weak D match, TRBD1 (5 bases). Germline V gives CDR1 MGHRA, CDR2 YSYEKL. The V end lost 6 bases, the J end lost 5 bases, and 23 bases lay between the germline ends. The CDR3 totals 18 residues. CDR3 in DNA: TGCGCCAGCAGTCCCCAGGGTCAGGCCAGAGTCAGGGCCAACGTCCTGACTTTC. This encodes CASSPQGQARVRANVLTF.

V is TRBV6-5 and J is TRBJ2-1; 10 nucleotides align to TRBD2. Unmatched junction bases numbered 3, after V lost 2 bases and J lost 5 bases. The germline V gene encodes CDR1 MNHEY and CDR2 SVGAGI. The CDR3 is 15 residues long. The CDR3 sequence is CASSYDTSGNNEQFF. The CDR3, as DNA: TGTGCCAGCAGTTACGATACTAGCGGGAACAATGAGCAGTTCTTC.

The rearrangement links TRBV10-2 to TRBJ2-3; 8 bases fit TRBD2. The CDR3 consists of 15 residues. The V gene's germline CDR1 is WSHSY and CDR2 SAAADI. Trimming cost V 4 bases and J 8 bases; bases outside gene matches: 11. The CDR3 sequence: CASSGNSGAPGTQYF. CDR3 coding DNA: TGCGCCAGCAGTGGGAATAGCGGGGCCCCAGGTACGCAGTATTTT.

The CDR3 here is CASSSHGTAFNYGYTF. The CDR3 DNA sequence: TGTGCCAGCAGCTCGCATGGGACAGCGTTCAACTATGGCTACACCTTC. The chain is built from TRBV11-2 and TRBJ1-2; 7 nucleotides line up with TRBD1. CDR1 is SGHAT, CDR2 FQNNGV, per germline. The junction had 10 bases not matched to a gene; V was cut back by 4 bases and J by 2 bases. This CDR3 has 16 amino acids.

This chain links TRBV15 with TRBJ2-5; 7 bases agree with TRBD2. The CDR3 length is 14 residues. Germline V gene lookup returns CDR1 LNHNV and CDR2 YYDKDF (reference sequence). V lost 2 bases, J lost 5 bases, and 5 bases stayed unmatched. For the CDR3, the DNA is TGTGCCACCAGCAGATCTAGCGGTCCGGAGACCCAGTACTTC. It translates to CATSRSSGPETQYF.

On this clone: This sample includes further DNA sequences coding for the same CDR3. The chain's CDR3 is CASSGSGSSYNEQFF. The CDR3 nucleotides are TGTGCCAGCAGCGGTTCGGGTAGCTCCTACAATGAGCAGTTCTTC. The J gene is TRBJ2-1, the V gene TRBV9, with unresolved D. Germline-derived CDR1 and CDR2 are SGDLS and YYNGEE. Trimming pared 3 bases from V and 0 bases from J, leaving 10 bases between. The CDR3 is 15 amino acids.

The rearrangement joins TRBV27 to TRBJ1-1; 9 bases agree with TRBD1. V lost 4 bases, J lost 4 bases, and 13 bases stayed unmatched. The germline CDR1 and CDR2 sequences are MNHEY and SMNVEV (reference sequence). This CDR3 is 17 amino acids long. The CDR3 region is CASSSYTFTGGRTEAFF. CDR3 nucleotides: TGTGCCAGCAGTTCCTATACATTTACAGGGGGCCGCACTGAAGCTTTCTTT.